The 31 T cell receptor beta chains reported below all come from one sample, sequenced in a study of T cell repertoires in cytomegalovirus infection. From the reads, TCRdb called clonotypes with MiXCR, one entry per CDR3 protein. The table shows hundreds of thousands of distinct CDR3 sequences, with around 24% occurring only once. Sequencing was performed on CD8+ T cells from PBMCs. These receptors came from a human donor in good health (CMV status not recorded). Some clones in this sample may be carry-over from other donors' samples.

The CDR3 sequence: CASSPDSPGELFF. The CDR3 region has the DNA TGTGCCAGCAGCCCGGACAGTCCCGGGGAGCTGTTTTTT. The chain uses TRBV28 and TRBJ2-2; tentatively, D is TRBD1 (6 bases). CDR1 and CDR2 from the germline V gene are MDHEN and SYDVKM. This CDR3 spans 13 amino acids. The V and J ends lost 6 bases and 6 bases respectively, with 11 bases between them.

The sample holds a few counts of this clonotype. The chain employs TRBV7-9 and TRBJ2-1; TRBD1 matches 7 bases. Germline V gene lookup returns CDR1 SEHNR and CDR2 FQNEAQ (reference sequence). The CDR3 totals 13 residues. J was trimmed by 6 bases and V by 4 bases; bases with no gene match: 3. CDR3 loop: CASSSNRGNEQFF. DNA for the CDR3: TGTGCCAGCAGCTCCAACAGGGGCAATGAGCAGTTCTTC.

This clonotype was seen repeatedly, ten times or more. The chain recombines TRBV12-3 or TRBV12-4 with TRBJ1-1, with D uncertain. The CDR3 covers 13 residues. V dropped 0 bases and J dropped 8 bases, with 10 bases sitting between them. The CDR3 loop reads CASSLAIWNEAFF. For the CDR3, the DNA is TGTGCCAGCAGTTTAGCCATATGGAACGAAGCTTTCTTT.

The chain employs TRBV6-2 or TRBV6-3 and TRBJ2-1; TRBD2 might be the D (7 bases). Germline CDR1 MNHEY, CDR2 SVGEGT. This CDR3 spans 15 amino acids. The V and J ends lost 3 bases and 4 bases respectively, with 13 bases between them. The CDR3: CASSYTGGPYNEQFF. The CDR3 DNA reads TGTGCCAGCAGTTATACCGGGGGGCCATACAATGAGCAGTTCTTC.

At least ten counts were recorded for this clonotype. One end of the junction is discordant with germline, which a read error may explain. The rearrangement links TRBV7-8 to TRBJ2-1, with D possibly called TRBD1 or TRBD2 (5 bases each). The germline gives CDR1 SGHVS, CDR2 FQNEAQ. This CDR3 region has 13 residues. Written as DNA, the CDR3 is TGTGCCAGCAGCTTAGGGGACCTCGGGGAGCGGTTCTTC. Protein product: CASSLGDLGERFF.

This chain links TRBV19 with TRBJ1-1; TRBD1 might be the D (5 bases). CDR1 and CDR2 from the germline V gene are LNHDA and SQIVND (reference sequence). Trimming removed 7 bases from V and 0 bases from J, with 12 bases in between. There are 14 residues in the CDR3. CDR3 in DNA: TGTGCCAGTATACCCGCGGGGGTGAACACTGAAGCTTTCTTT. Residues: CASIPAGVNTEAFF.

This clonotype was observed once. The V and J genes are TRBV4-3 and TRBJ1-6; TRBD1 is a possible D gene (5 bases). The CDR3 covers 14 residues. V was clipped by 4 bases and J by 2 bases, with 6 bases between them. Germline assignment: CDR1 LGHNA and CDR2 YSLEER. The CDR3 sequence: CASSPTAYNSPLHF. DNA for the CDR3: TGCGCCAGCAGCCCGACAGCCTATAATTCACCCCTCCACTTT.

A note on this clonotype: This may come from a read error, since a much larger clone is one base off. This sequence joins TRBV4-3 and TRBJ1-1; unclear D gene. V lost 0 bases, J lost 3 bases, and 5 bases lay in between. Germline V gives CDR1 LGHNA, CDR2 YSLEER. CDR3 length: 13 residues. For the CDR3, the DNA is TGCGCCAGCAGCCAAGAGGCCTACACTGAAGCTTTCTTT. This translates into CASSQEAYTEAFF.

This clonotype has a handful of counts. The V call is TRBV10-3, the J call TRBJ1-1, with D possibly being TRBD1 (5 bases). Trimming cost V 2 bases and J 1 base, with 8 bases left between them. The germline gives CDR1 ENHRY, CDR2 SYGVKD. This CDR3 region has 14 residues. As DNA, the CDR3 is TGTGCCATCAGTGAGCAGGGAACGAACACTGAAGCTTTCTTT. It yields the protein CAISEQGTNTEAFF.

The gene calls are TRBV7-9 and TRBJ2-1; D is possibly TRBD1 or TRBD2 (7 bases each). CDR3 length equals 15 residues. Germline assignment: CDR1 SEHNR and CDR2 FQNEAQ (reference sequence). V lost 5 bases and J lost 4, with 15 bases in between. CDR3 nucleotide sequence: TGTGCCAGCAGCCCCGCAGGGGGGGGATACAATGAGCAGTTCTTC. It encodes CASSPAGGGYNEQFF.

V is TRBV29-1 and J is TRBJ2-7; D gene ambiguous. From germline, CDR1 is SQVTM and CDR2 ANQGSEA. V shed 4 bases and J shed 3 bases, with 13 bases lying between them. The CDR3 is made up of 13 amino acids. CDR3 DNA: TGCAGCGTTGTGGGGATAAAGGGCTACGAGCAGTACTTC. This translates into CSVVGIKGYEQYF.

The V and J genes are TRBV6-5 and TRBJ2-1; no reliable D call. Germline V gene lookup returns CDR1 MNHEY and CDR2 SVGAGI. CDR3 length: 12 residues. V was shortened by 8 bases and J by 5 bases, with 10 bases between the two germline ends. CDR3 protein: CASLDVHNEQFF. The CDR3 DNA sequence: TGTGCCAGCCTAGACGTACACAATGAGCAGTTCTTC.

The chain is built from TRBV5-1 and TRBJ1-4; maybe TRBD1 (5 bases). The V gene's germline CDR1 is SGHRS and CDR2 YFSETQ. The CDR3 contains 16 residues. The V end was cut by 0 bases, the J end by 4 bases, with 13 bases between. CDR3 protein: CASSLEPGTFNEKLFF. The CDR3 nucleotides read TGCGCCAGCAGCTTGGAGCCGGGGACGTTTAATGAAAAACTGTTTTTT.

The sample holds many counts of this clonotype. The chain has TRBV6-5 and TRBJ2-1; D may match TRBD1 or TRBD2 (5 bases each). Germline CDR1 reads MNHEY; CDR2 reads SVGAGI. This CDR3 is built from 13 residues. Deletions cut 4 bases from V and 6 bases from J, with 10 bases between. The chain's CDR3 is CASSSSGSNEQFF. The DNA of the CDR3 is TGTGCCAGCAGTTCTTCAGGGAGCAATGAGCAGTTCTTC.

Only a few counts were recorded for this clonotype. The rearrangement uses TRBV20-1 and TRBJ2-5; 16 nucleotides match TRBD2. Germline CDR1 is DFQATT and CDR2 is SNEGSKA (reference sequence). The CDR3 loop spans 15 amino acids. Trimming took 5 bases from V and 4 from J; bases not matched to a gene: 4. As DNA, the CDR3 is TGCAGTGCTCCCGGGACTAGCGGGGGGGCAGAGACCCAGTACTTC. Translating gives CSAPGTSGGAETQYF.

This clonotype was found many times. V and J are TRBV7-2 and TRBJ1-1, with D unresolved. The germline V gene encodes CDR1 SGHTA and CDR2 FQGNSA. There are 14 residues in the CDR3. V lost 4 bases to trimming and J lost 0 bases, with 9 bases between them. In nucleotides, the CDR3 is TGTGCCAGCAGCTACCGGCCCCTGAACACTGAAGCTTTCTTT. It yields the protein CASSYRPLNTEAFF.

The rearrangement links TRBV3-1 to TRBJ2-1; 8 bases are shared with TRBD2. CDR1 and CDR2 (germline): LGHDT, YNNKEL (reference sequence). After removal of 2 bases from V and 9 bases from J, the junction contained 12 bases not matched to a gene. The CDR3 runs 16 residues. This CDR3 reads CASSQSREGVRSEQFF. The CDR3 bases are TGTGCCAGCAGCCAATCTCGGGAGGGGGTACGGAGTGAGCAGTTCTTC.

This clonotype was seen many times. The genes are TRBV7-6 and TRBJ2-1; unclear D gene. V lost 1 base to trimming and J lost 7 bases, with 11 bases between them. Per the germline V gene, CDR1 is SGHVS and CDR2 is FNYEAQ. This CDR3 region has 14 residues. The DNA for the CDR3 is TGTGCCAGCAGCTTAGGAAGTGCCGGGAATGAGCAGTTCTTC. Translated: CASSLGSAGNEQFF. Full variable domain (missing parts from reference TRBV7-6 and TRBJ2-1): GAGVSQSPRYKVTKRGQDVALRCDPISGHVSLYWYRQALGQGPEFLTYFNYEAQQDKSGLPNDRFSAERPEGSISTLTIQRTEQRDSAMYRCASSLGSAGNEQFFGPGTRLTVL.

The table lists this clonotype with many counts. V is TRBV28 and J is TRBJ2-3, with a tentative D call TRBD2 (5 bases). CDR1 MDHEN and CDR2 SYDVKM come from the germline V gene. The CDR3 runs to 13 residues. Trimming took 4 bases from V and 5 from J, leaving 10 bases between them. The CDR3 DNA is TGTGCCAGCAGTTCGCTCCGGGAAGATACGCAGTATTTT. The encoded protein is CASSSLREDTQYF.

This chain uses TRBV7-9 with TRBJ1-3; D not certain. Germline values: CDR1 SEHNR, CDR2 FQNEAQ (reference sequence). This CDR3 comprises 16 residues. Trimming took off 3 bases at V and 1 base at J, with 13 bases between the two ends. The CDR3 reads CASSFIVAESGNTIYF. The CDR3 coding sequence is TGTGCCAGCAGCTTTATCGTTGCGGAATCTGGAAACACCATATATTTT.

The chain couples TRBV7-9 to TRBJ1-1, with a weak D call TRBD1 (5 bases). The CDR3 is 15 amino acids. Germline CDR1 reads SEHNR; CDR2 reads FQNEAQ (reference sequence). V was clipped by 5 bases and J by 1 base, with 14 bases between them. The CDR3, as DNA: TGTGCCAGCAGCCCCATGCAGGGATCGAACACTGAAGCTTTCTTT. Translated, it gives CASSPMQGSNTEAFF. The whole variable domain, filled in from reference TRBV7-9 and TRBJ1-1, reads DTGVSQNPRHKITKRGQNVTFRCDPISEHNRLYWYRQTLGQGPEFLTYFQNEAQLEKSRLLSDRFSAERPKGSFSTLEIQRTEQGDSAMYLCASSPMQGSNTEAFFGQGTRLTVV.

The DNA for the CDR3 is TGCGCCAGCAGTCAAATCCCTTTGGGGAACGAGCAGTACGTC. Translated: CASSQIPLGNEQYV. The V and J genes are TRBV23-1 and TRBJ2-7; no definite D call. TRBV23-1 is known as an ORF, though its function is uncertain. The CDR3 has 14 residues. Trimming took off 2 bases at V and 5 bases at J, with 13 bases between the two ends.

A few counts support this clonotype. This chain uses TRBV7-6 with TRBJ1-2; possible D gene TRBD1, 6 bases. The V gene's germline CDR1 is SGHVS and CDR2 FNYEAQ. This CDR3 comprises 15 residues. V gave up 3 bases and J gave up 5 bases, with 16 bases separating them. The CDR3: CASSFSSGTPYGYTF. Written as DNA, the CDR3 is TGTGCCAGCAGCTTTTCCAGCGGGACACCATATGGCTACACCTTC.

This clonotype was detected ten times or more. The CDR3 nucleotides are TGTGCCAGCAGTTTGGGCAGGTTCGTTCCCTACGAGCAGTACTTC. This translates into CASSLGRFVPYEQYF. This chain uses TRBV12-3 or TRBV12-4 with TRBJ2-7; D is uncertain. The CDR3 has 15 residues. Between the trimmed V and J ends, which lost 3 bases and 2 bases, there was a span of 14 bases.

The chain recombines TRBV4-1 with TRBJ2-5; D gene uncertain. From germline, CDR1 is MGHRA and CDR2 YSYEKL. This CDR3 spans 19 amino acids. V lost 2 bases and J lost 2, with 24 bases in between. The CDR3 spells CASSQPKIPGRGLQETQYF. The CDR3 region has the DNA TGCGCCAGCAGCCAACCAAAGATCCCCGGCCGCGGTCTTCAAGAGACCCAGTACTTC.

A few counts support this clonotype. The genes are TRBV7-2 and TRBJ2-5, with D maybe TRBD2 (5 bases). CDR1 is SGHTA and CDR2 is FQGNSA in the germline V gene. CDR3 length: 14 residues. The V end lost 3 bases, the J end lost 4 bases, and 12 bases lay between the germline ends. The CDR3 here is CASSFEEVAETQYF. CDR3 DNA sequence: TGTGCCAGCAGCTTTGAGGAGGTAGCAGAGACCCAGTACTTC.

The chain recombines TRBV5-1 with TRBJ1-2; D call uncertain. Trimming cost V 5 bases and J 6 bases, with 17 bases left between them. CDR3 length equals 14 residues. The germline gives CDR1 SGHRS, CDR2 YFSETQ. DNA for the CDR3: TGCGCCAGCAGACCGCCCGGGGTCGCTGATGGCTACACCTTC. Its protein product is CASRPPGVADGYTF.

The chain joins TRBV2 to TRBJ1-1; D gene unclear. The CDR3 is made up of 14 amino acids. Trimming removed 2 bases at V and 2 bases at J, with 9 bases between. In germline, CDR1 is SNHLY, CDR2 FYNNEI. The CDR3 bases are TGTGCCAGCAGTGAATTAAAGTCAAACACTGAAGCTTTCTTT. Protein product: CASSELKSNTEAFF.

This clonotype was detected ten times or more. The chain couples TRBV7-2 to TRBJ2-3; TRBD1 might be the D (6 bases). CDR1 SGHTA and CDR2 FQGNSA come from the germline V gene. The V end was cut by 3 bases, the J end by 1 base, with 11 bases between. This CDR3 comprises 15 residues. The CDR3 is CASSFWDIRTDTQYF. For the CDR3, the DNA is TGTGCCAGCAGCTTTTGGGACATCCGCACAGATACGCAGTATTTT.

In nucleotides, the CDR3 is TGTGCCAGCAGGACCCCAGGGGCTGGCGCTGAAGCTTTCTTT. Protein: CASRTPGAGAEAFF. The J gene is TRBJ1-1, the V gene TRBV2, with D possibly being TRBD1 (6 bases). V lost 6 bases and J 6 bases, leaving 17 bases between the germline ends. In germline, CDR1 is SNHLY, CDR2 FYNNEI. The CDR3 is 14 residues long.

Points on this clonotype: A single base separates this from a much larger clone, so it may be a read error. The CDR3 nucleotides read TGTGCCAGCAACTTAGCCTCTAGTTCTGAAGCTTTCTTT. It is translated as CASNLASSSEAFF. The V gene is TRBV11-2, the J gene TRBJ1-1; D uncertain. This CDR3 comprises 13 residues. Germline CDR1 is SGHAT and CDR2 is FQNNGV.